This entry lists 27 T cell receptor beta chains sequenced from one sample in a study of control samples from healthy donors and cancer patients. TCRdb's table, derived via immunoSEQ multiplex PCR, lists solely in-frame clones and lacks some. The table shows some 150,000 clones, with approximately 94% occurring only once. Sequencing was done on a sample of blood. The receptors were gathered from a man aged 35 to 55 in good health.

The chain is built from TRBV11-2 and TRBJ2-2, with no clear D. Per germline, CDR1 SGHAT and CDR2 FQNNGV. The CDR3 totals 15 residues. V dropped 8 bases and J dropped 0 bases, with 13 bases sitting between them. The CDR3 coding sequence is TGTGCCAGCTTTGACTTCTTCGCGAACACCGGGGAGCTGTTTTTT. As protein: CASFDFFANTGELFF.

This sequence joins TRBV30 and TRBJ2-1; weak D call: TRBD2 (5 bases). The CDR3 covers 13 residues. V was clipped by 0 bases and J by 7 bases, with 10 bases between them. The V gene's germline CDR1 is GTSNPN and CDR2 SVGIG (reference sequence). The CDR3 bases are TGTGCCTGGAGTGTAGATGGAGGAAATGAGCAGTTCTTC. Protein: CAWSVDGGNEQFF.

V usage is TRBV7-9 and J usage is TRBJ2-1; 12 nucleotides match TRBD2. The CDR3 loop spans 16 amino acids. Germline loops: CDR1 SEHNR, CDR2 FQNEAQ (reference sequence). V trimming: 5 bases; J trimming: 1 base; junction bases outside the gene matches: 3. The CDR3 bases are TGTGCCAGCAGCCCCGGGACTAGCGGGTCCTACAATGAGCAGTTCTTC. Translation gives CASSPGTSGSYNEQFF.

V is TRBV28 and J is TRBJ1-1; possibly TRBD1 for D (5 bases). CDR1 and CDR2 from the germline V gene are MDHEN and SYDVKM. The CDR3 sequence is 12 residues long. The V and J ends lost 8 bases and 5 bases respectively, with 12 bases between them. This CDR3 is CASERRGTEAFF. CDR3 coding DNA: TGTGCCAGCGAACGACGGGGGACTGAAGCTTTCTTT.

The table lists this clone with a count of one. V and J are TRBV4-2 and TRBJ2-1; 9 positions agree with TRBD2. The CDR3 totals 16 residues. From germline, CDR1 is LGHNA and CDR2 YNFKEQ. The junction had 6 bases not matched to a gene; V was cut back by 1 base and J by 5 bases. The CDR3 nucleotides read TGTGCCAGCAGCCAAGCGCTAGCGGGGCTGAACAATGAGCAGTTCTTC. Its translation: CASSQALAGLNNEQFF.

The chain employs TRBV9 and TRBJ1-5; D may be TRBD1 (6 bases). There are 14 residues in the CDR3. Trimming took 6 bases from V and 1 from J, leaving 11 bases between them. CDR1 is SGDLS and CDR2 is YYNGEE in the germline V gene. In DNA form, the CDR3 reads TGTGCCAGCACTTCAGGGGAGAGCAATCAGCCCCAGCATTTT. This encodes CASTSGESNQPQHF.

The V and J genes are TRBV6-5 and TRBJ2-5, with 9 bases matching TRBD2. The CDR3 has 15 amino acids. From germline, CDR1 is MNHEY and CDR2 SVGAGI. V lost 5 bases and J lost 2; bases outside the gene matches: 6. In DNA, the CDR3 is TGTGCCAGCAGTCCCGGCGGGGGGGTTCAAGAGACCCAGTACTTC. Its protein product is CASSPGGGVQETQYF.

The V and J genes are TRBV11-2 and TRBJ1-3; D gene uncertain. Germline lookup yields CDR1 SGHAT and CDR2 FQNNGV. V lost 5 bases and J 0 bases, leaving 11 bases between the germline ends. The CDR3 sequence is 15 residues long. The CDR3 DNA reads TGTGCCAGCAGCCCCCGTGATGACTCTGGAAACACCATATATTTT. This gives the protein CASSPRDDSGNTIYF.

The V gene is TRBV29-1, the J gene TRBJ1-4; D not resolved. From germline, CDR1 is SQVTM and CDR2 ANQGSEA. This CDR3 is built from 14 residues. V dropped 7 bases and J dropped 0 bases, with 12 bases sitting between them. The CDR3 is CSANRGTTNEKLFF. The CDR3 nucleotides read TGCAGCGCCAACCGAGGGACAACTAATGAAAAACTGTTTTTT.

J is TRBJ2-4 and V is TRBV7-3; 7 positions match TRBD1. Germline CDR1 reads SGHTA; CDR2 reads FQGTGA. V gave up 5 bases and J gave up 9 bases; unmatched junction bases: 7. The CDR3 has 13 residues. The CDR3 loop is CASSPGQVGIQYF. The CDR3 nucleotides read TGTGCCAGCAGCCCAGGACAGGTTGGCATTCAGTACTTC.

This clone was seen repeatedly, ten times or more. This rearrangement joins TRBV7-9 to TRBJ2-7, with D possibly being TRBD1 (5 bases). V was clipped by 1 base and J by 5 bases, with 12 bases between them. This CDR3 has 14 amino acids. In germline, CDR1 is SEHNR, CDR2 FQNEAQ (reference sequence). In DNA, the CDR3 is TGTGCCAGCAGCTTAGTGAAGGGGCTTGACGAGCAGTACTTC. Translating it yields CASSLVKGLDEQYF.

The genes are TRBV5-5 and TRBJ1-2; 10 bases line up with TRBD1. The germline CDR1 and CDR2 sequences are SGHKS and YYEKEE (reference sequence). The CDR3 consists of 13 residues. Losses at the gene ends were 3 bases for V and 7 bases for J; bases not matched to a gene: 3. The CDR3 nucleotides are TGTGCCAGCAGCTCGGGACAGGGGTTTGGCTACACCTTC. This sequence encodes CASSSGQGFGYTF.

The chain employs TRBV9 and TRBJ2-7; unclear D gene. CDR3 length: 14 residues. The germline CDR1 and CDR2 sequences are SGDLS and YYNGEE. V lost 4 bases and J 0 bases, leaving 11 bases between the germline ends. CDR3 region: CASSPTAASYEQYF. CDR3 in DNA: TGTGCCAGCAGCCCAACGGCGGCCTCCTACGAGCAGTACTTC. The full variable domain, in which reference TRBV9 and TRBJ2-7 provide the parts outside the CDR3, is DSGVTQTPKHLITATGQRVTLRCSPRSGDLSVYWYQQSLDQGLQFLIQYYNGEERAKGNILERFSAQQFPDLHSELNLSSLELGDSALYFCASSPTAASYEQYFGPGTRLTVT.

The CDR3 sequence: CASRSGRGQGRSEQYF. The DNA of the CDR3 is TGTGCCAGCAGATCGGGAAGGGGACAGGGTCGTTCCGAGCAGTACTTC. The V gene is TRBV27, the J gene TRBJ2-7, with 9 bases lining up with TRBD1. CDR3 length: 16 amino acids. The ends lost 6 bases at V and 6 bases at J; junction bases unmatched: 15. Germline lookup yields CDR1 MNHEY and CDR2 SMNVEV (reference sequence).

This chain connects TRBV27 to TRBJ2-4; 7 nucleotides align to TRBD2. Germline V gives CDR1 MNHEY, CDR2 SMNVEV (reference sequence). CDR3 length equals 17 residues. The V gene end was trimmed by 2 bases and the J gene end by 1 base; junction bases not matched to a gene: 8. CDR3 sequence: CASSLSLGGWAKNIQYF. DNA for the CDR3: TGTGCCAGCAGTTTAAGTTTGGGGGGGTGGGCCAAAAACATTCAGTACTTC.

The genes are TRBV6-5 and TRBJ2-7, with unresolved D. Germline V gene lookup returns CDR1 MNHEY and CDR2 SVGAGI. The V end was cut by 7 bases, the J end by 0 bases, with 10 bases between. This CDR3 has 13 residues. In DNA, the CDR3 is TGTGCCAGCACAGTTGGAACCTCCTACGAGCAGTACTTC. Its translation is CASTVGTSYEQYF.

The chain is built from TRBV19 and TRBJ2-3; 8 bases align to TRBD2. V lost 6 bases to trimming and J lost 2 bases; unmatched junction nucleotides: 7. This CDR3 has 15 amino acids. Germline V CDR1 and CDR2: LNHDA, SQIVND (reference sequence). This chain's CDR3 is CASSVGGLDTDTQYF. CDR3 sequence (DNA): TGTGCCAGTAGCGTAGGGGGACTAGACACAGATACGCAGTATTTT.

This chain uses TRBV14 with TRBJ2-7; no reliable D call. The CDR3 is 11 residues long. Germline CDR1 SGHDN, CDR2 FVKESK. Trimming removed 1 base at V and 7 bases at J, with 5 bases between. CDR3 in amino acids: CASSQVQEQYF. Written as DNA, the CDR3 is TGTGCCAGCAGCCAAGTTCAAGAGCAGTACTTC.

The chain employs TRBV27 and TRBJ1-6, with D perhaps TRBD1 (6 bases). This CDR3 comprises 19 residues. V shed 0 bases and J shed 6 bases, with 21 bases lying between them. Germline-derived CDR1 and CDR2 are MNHEY and SMNVEV (reference sequence). CDR3 residues: CASSLSRISGQGINSPLHF. Written as DNA, the CDR3 is TGTGCCAGCAGTTTATCGAGGATAAGCGGGCAGGGGATTAATTCACCCCTCCACTTT.

The rearrangement joins TRBV5-1 to TRBJ2-5, with 7 positions matching TRBD2. Looked up from germline, CDR1 is SGHRS and CDR2 is YFSETQ. Trimming cost V 0 bases and J 1 base; bases outside gene matches: 3. The length of the CDR3 is 15 residues. The CDR3 loop reads CASSLGSSGQETQYF. The CDR3 nucleotides are TGCGCCAGCAGCTTGGGTTCTAGCGGCCAAGAGACCCAGTACTTC.

The rearrangement links TRBV9 to TRBJ2-1; the D gene is possibly TRBD1 (6 bases). Per germline, CDR1 SGDLS and CDR2 YYNGEE. Trimming pared 4 bases from V and 5 bases from J, leaving 16 bases between. This CDR3 region has 15 residues. The DNA for the CDR3 is TGTGCCAGCAGCCTTCCCGGGACATTCGACAATGAGCAGTTCTTC. As protein: CASSLPGTFDNEQFF.

This chain connects TRBV7-9 to TRBJ2-1; D possibly corresponds to TRBD1 (6 bases). The length of the CDR3 is 14 residues. The germline V gene has CDR1 SEHNR and CDR2 FQNEAQ (reference sequence). The V end was cut by 5 bases, the J end by 4 bases, with 12 bases between. The CDR3, as DNA: TGTGCCAGCAGCCACCCACAGGGATACAATGAGCAGTTCTTC. As protein: CASSHPQGYNEQFF.

The CDR3 loop is CASTGGIPETQYF. DNA for the CDR3: TGTGCCAGCACAGGGGGAATCCCAGAGACCCAGTACTTC. V usage is TRBV28 and J usage is TRBJ2-5; 7 nucleotides match TRBD1. This CDR3 has 13 residues. Trimming removed 7 bases from V and 4 bases from J; junction bases left unmatched: 6. Per germline, CDR1 MDHEN and CDR2 SYDVKM.

The V and J genes are TRBV5-1 and TRBJ1-2; tentative D call: TRBD1 (5 bases). This CDR3 has 14 residues. Germline V gives CDR1 SGHRS, CDR2 YFSETQ. Deletions cut 4 bases from V and 7 bases from J, with 17 bases between. The CDR3 DNA is TGCGCCAGCAGCCCGGGACCGAGGGAGGGTGGCTACACCTTC. This gives the protein CASSPGPREGGYTF.

The V gene is TRBV7-9, the J gene TRBJ2-2; tentatively, D is TRBD2 (6 bases). The CDR3 spans 17 residues. CDR1 and CDR2 from the germline V gene are SEHNR and FQNEAQ (reference sequence). Trimming removed 5 bases from V and 4 bases from J, with 20 bases in between. CDR3 DNA sequence: TGTGCCAGCAGCCCCAAATTTCGGGGGAGACCCACCGGGGAGCTGTTTTTT. As protein: CASSPKFRGRPTGELFF.

The gene calls are TRBV21-1 and TRBJ1-3. TRBV21-1 is designated a pseudogene. This CDR3 comprises 18 residues. CDR3 sequence reads: CASSKGGSLRGSGNTIYF. The CDR3 DNA sequence: TGTGCCAGCAGCAAAGGTGGATCCCTCCGGGGATCTGGAAACACCATATATTTT.

V gene TRBV4-1 combines with J gene TRBJ1-1; a weak D match, TRBD1 (5 bases). Trimming shortened V by 5 bases and J by 1 base, and 20 bases separated the two germline ends. Germline assignment: CDR1 MGHRA and CDR2 YSYEKL. The CDR3 has 17 amino acids. The CDR3 region is CASSEVGVRSRNTEAFF. Written as DNA, the CDR3 is TGCGCCAGCAGCGAAGTAGGGGTAAGGAGTAGGAACACTGAAGCTTTCTTT.